The clone carrying this T cell receptor beta chain was seen a handful of times. Following RNA extraction, reverse transcription yielded cDNA that acted as the sequencing template. Profiled with immunoSEQ multiplex PCR; TCRdb holds only in-frame clones, not every one. The sample includes about 200,000 clones, approximately 38% of them seen just once. The data stem from a study of CD8+ T cells in alopecia areata. Stated treatment: oral pan-JAK inhibitor, 5-10 mg twice daily. From germline, CDR1 is SGHTA and CDR2 FQGNSA. The length of the CDR3 is 18 residues. The germline V and J ends were trimmed by 4 bases and 3 bases, with 25 bases remaining between them.

Source: CD4+ T cells sorted from blood, taken at approximately week 34, from a patient treated with tofacitinib. The chain has TRBV7-2 and TRBJ2-7; no firm D call. This receptor was identified in a human donor with alopecia areata. This CDR3 is CASSSRPTGQTKFYEQYF. The CDR3 region has the DNA TGTGCCAGCAGCTCGAGGCCGACTGGCCAGACAAAATTCTACGAGCAGTACTTC.